The entry that follows covers one T cell receptor beta chain sequence. Antigen specificity is unknown. The sample comes from a study of T-cell reconstitution after alpha-beta-depleted transplantation in children. Study conclusions and caveats: There were reportedly several hundred expanded graft clones from which alpha-beta T cells came about two months after transplant. T cells produced anew were the main source of T-cell counts and diversity one year after transplant. Some patients showed high day-60 TCRbeta diversity, which derived from surviving recipient T cells and thymic progenitors.

Unique molecular identifiers tagged the TCRbeta library. TCRdb reprocessed the PCR reads with MiXCR, giving one entry per CDR3 protein. The table shows about 980,000 distinct CDR3 sequences, with roughly 31% occurring only once. The CDR3 is 13 residues long. V lost 4 bases and J lost 7, with 11 bases in between. Per germline, CDR1 MGHRA and CDR2 YSYEKL. The starting material was PBMCs, mostly from graft donor cells, obtained 360 days after TCRalphabeta/CD19-depleted stem cell transplant. The receptor comes from a boy younger than two who had a stem cell transplant for SCID, so the T cells may come from the graft donor. The V gene is TRBV4-1, the J gene TRBJ2-1; D is possibly TRBD1 or TRBD2 (5 bases each). The CDR3 region is CASSPPEGNEQFF. DNA of the CDR3: TGCGCCAGCAGCCCCCCCGAGGGGAATGAGCAGTTCTTC.